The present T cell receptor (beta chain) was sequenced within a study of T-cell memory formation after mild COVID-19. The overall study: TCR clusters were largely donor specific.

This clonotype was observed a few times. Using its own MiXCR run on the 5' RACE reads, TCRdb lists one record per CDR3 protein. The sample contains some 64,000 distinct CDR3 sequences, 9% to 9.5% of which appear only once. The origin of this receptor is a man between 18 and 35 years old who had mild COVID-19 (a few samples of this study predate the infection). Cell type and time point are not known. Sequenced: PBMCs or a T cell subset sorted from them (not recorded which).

CDR3 sequence (DNA): TGCGCCAGCGGAGGATTGGCTGGGGAGACCCAGTACTTC. It is translated as CASGGLAGETQYF. The V call is TRBV5-1, the J call TRBJ2-5, with a possible D match to TRBD2 (5 bases). The CDR3 is made up of 13 amino acids. The germline V gene encodes CDR1 SGHRS and CDR2 YFSETQ. The V gene lost 7 bases and the J gene lost 5 bases, with 15 bases spanning the gap.